This TCR beta chain was sequenced during a study of OX40 agonist ivuxolimab in advanced cancers. Germline assignment: CDR1 SGHRS and CDR2 YFSETQ. V was shortened by 4 bases and J by 5 bases, with 9 bases between the two germline ends. The CDR3 totals 13 residues. Sequenced by immunoSEQ multiplex PCR; TCRdb stores in-frame clones only, minus some. The repertoire holds under 100,000 clones, with almost 90% as singletons. With autoimmune disease history or systemic immunosuppression, patients were excluded. Blood got drawn at baseline, again on cycle 4 day 1, and then on cycle 7 day 1. The origin of this receptor is an adult with an advanced solid tumor such as melanoma, head and neck, liver or kidney cancer. This specimen consisted of CD4+ or CD8+ T cells sorted from blood, obtained in a trial of the OX40 agonist ivuxolimab. This chain links TRBV5-1 with TRBJ1-4, with D unclear. The chain's CDR3 is CASSPSRNEKLFF. DNA of the CDR3: TGCGCCAGCAGCCCAAGTAGGAATGAAAAACTGTTTTTT.